A single sample gave rise to the 27 T cell receptor beta chains below, sequenced in a study of CD8 T cells in ankylosing spondylitis. TCRdb itself ran the 5' RACE reads through MiXCR, one entry per CDR3 protein. This sample has around 250,000 distinct CDR3 sequences, with roughly a third found just once. Sequencing input: blood, either unsorted or a sorted T cell fraction (not recorded which). The source is a male donor with ankylosing spondylitis or in good health (not recorded which).

This chain links TRBV12-3 or TRBV12-4 with TRBJ2-3, with D tentatively TRBD1 (6 bases). The CDR3 contains 13 residues. V was clipped by 10 bases and J by 1 base, with 12 bases between them. The CDR3 protein is CATKGVGTDTQYF. CDR3 nucleotides: TGTGCCACCAAGGGGGTTGGCACAGATACGCAGTATTTT.

This clonotype was observed a few times. The chain combines TRBV4-1 with TRBJ2-7; D may correspond to TRBD1 or TRBD2 (8 bases each). The V and J ends lost 4 bases and 0 bases respectively, with 19 bases between them. Germline lookup yields CDR1 MGHRA and CDR2 YSYEKL. CDR3 length: 17 residues. Here the CDR3 reads CASSLPREGQDSYEQYF. CDR3 in DNA: TGCGCCAGCAGCCTACCTCGGGAGGGACAGGACTCCTACGAGCAGTACTTC.

The rearrangement links TRBV7-2 to TRBJ2-7; 7 bases are a match to TRBD2. Germline CDR1 and CDR2: SGHTA and FQGNSA. This CDR3 has 13 amino acids. Losses at the gene ends were 5 bases for V and 3 bases for J; bases not matched to a gene: 4. CDR3 sequence: CASSPGLHYEQYF. The CDR3 region has the DNA TGTGCCAGCAGCCCGGGACTACACTACGAGCAGTACTTC.

This clonotype has at least ten counts. This chain connects TRBV7-9 to TRBJ2-7; no clear D gene. V lost 2 bases and J 8 bases, leaving 19 bases between the germline ends. CDR3 size: 15 residues. Germline values: CDR1 SEHNR, CDR2 FQNEAQ (reference sequence). The CDR3 DNA reads TGTGCCAGCAGCTTAAGCCGGGCAGAACCTACGAAGCAGTACTTC. Translated, it gives CASSLSRAEPTKQYF.

This clonotype has more than one count but fewer than ten. CDR3 residues: CSARDSTGGHPNEQFF. The CDR3 coding sequence is TGCAGTGCTAGAGATTCGACAGGGGGTCATCCTAATGAGCAGTTCTTC. The chain combines TRBV20-1 with TRBJ2-1; 9 bases map to TRBD1. The junction had 10 bases not matched to a gene; V was cut back by 0 bases and J by 7 bases. Germline-derived CDR1 and CDR2 are DFQATT and SNEGSKA (reference sequence). The CDR3 consists of 16 residues.

The V and J genes are TRBV12-3 or TRBV12-4 and TRBJ1-2; 8 positions agree with TRBD1. CDR3 length equals 16 residues. Trimming cost V 1 base and J 4 bases; bases outside gene matches: 8. CDR3 region: CASSLGSGQGFYGYTF. CDR3 DNA: TGTGCCAGCAGTTTAGGATCAGGACAGGGCTTCTATGGCTACACCTTC.

This clonotype has just a few counts. This sequence joins TRBV20-1 and TRBJ2-3; 7 bases are shared with TRBD2. V was clipped by 6 bases and J by 5 bases; unmatched bases: 8. Germline loops: CDR1 DFQATT, CDR2 SNEGSKA (reference sequence). The CDR3 is made up of 13 amino acids. For the CDR3, the DNA is TGCAGTGCCAGCGGCGGCGGGGGAGATACGCAGTATTTT. This codes for CSASGGGGDTQYF.

This clonotype turned up a few times. The rearrangement joins TRBV20-1 to TRBJ2-1; 7 bases line up with TRBD2. Germline V gene data show CDR1 as DFQATT and CDR2 as SNEGSKA (reference sequence). Trimming at V came to 6 bases and at J to 1 base, leaving 6 bases not matched to a gene. The CDR3 has 14 residues. In nucleotides, the CDR3 is TGCAGTGCCACAGCGGGGATGTCCTACAATGAGCAGTTCTTC. This translates into CSATAGMSYNEQFF.

This clonotype was seen only a few times. J is TRBJ2-3 and V is TRBV6-1; either TRBD1 or TRBD2 may supply D (5 bases each). The CDR3 is 14 amino acids. V lost 8 bases and J 5 bases, leaving 17 bases between the germline ends. In germline, CDR1 is MNHNS, CDR2 SASEGT. In nucleotides, the CDR3 is TGTGCCAGCTCCCAACGAGGGGTGGTAGATACGCAGTATTTT. Translation gives CASSQRGVVDTQYF.

In DNA form, the CDR3 reads TGTGCCAGCAGGACGCCGCGGGGAGGGGGATACTATGGCTACACCTTC. It translates to CASRTPRGGGYYGYTF. The chain carries TRBV28 and TRBJ1-2; maybe TRBD1 (6 bases). V lost 6 bases and J 3 bases, leaving 20 bases between the germline ends. This CDR3 comprises 16 residues. Germline-derived CDR1 and CDR2 are MDHEN and SYDVKM.

Only a few counts were recorded for this clonotype. In nucleotides, the CDR3 is TGCAGCGCCGCCAGATTAGGCGACGGCACAGATACGCAGTATTTT. Translating gives CSAARLGDGTDTQYF. The V and J genes are TRBV29-1 and TRBJ2-3; D is ambiguous. This CDR3 region has 15 residues. Between the trimmed V and J ends, which lost 7 bases and 1 base, there was a span of 18 bases. The germline V gene encodes CDR1 SQVTM and CDR2 ANQGSEA.

The V call is TRBV20-1, the J call TRBJ2-5; TRBD2 agrees at 10 bases. Per the germline V gene, CDR1 is DFQATT and CDR2 is SNEGSKA (reference sequence). V lost 0 bases and J lost 4; bases outside the gene matches: 5. The CDR3 extends over 15 amino acids. The CDR3 coding sequence is TGCAGTGCTAGAGAGTCGAGCGGGGGGGCAGAGACCCAGTACTTC. It codes for CSARESSGGAETQYF.

Written as DNA, the CDR3 is TGTGCCAGCAGCCAAGGTCAGCGTGGCAGCTCCTACGAGCAGTACTTC. Protein sequence: CASSQGQRGSSYEQYF. This chain joins TRBV3-1 and TRBJ2-7; D call uncertain. Trimming cost V 1 base and J 0 bases, with 13 bases left between them. Germline V gene data show CDR1 as LGHDT and CDR2 as YNNKEL (reference sequence). The CDR3 runs 16 residues.

This rearrangement joins TRBV4-1 to TRBJ1-2; D is uncertain. Trimming pared 5 bases from V and 5 bases from J, leaving 12 bases between. The V gene's germline CDR1 is MGHRA and CDR2 YSYEKL. This CDR3 is built from 13 residues. This CDR3 is CASSSPDGYGYTF. CDR3 sequence (DNA): TGCGCCAGCAGCTCACCGGACGGATATGGCTACACCTTC.

This clonotype has only a few counts. The CDR3 here is CSVEEFGILHGYTF. For the CDR3, the DNA is TGCAGCGTTGAAGAGTTTGGGATTTTGCATGGCTACACCTTC. V usage is TRBV29-1 and J usage is TRBJ1-2; no clear D gene. This CDR3 has 14 amino acids. CDR1 and CDR2 from the germline V gene are SQVTM and ANQGSEA. The germline V and J ends were trimmed by 0 bases and 6 bases, with 14 bases remaining between them.

The chain's CDR3 is CASSFALGARTYEQYF. DNA of the CDR3: TGCGCCAGCAGCTTTGCCCTTGGGGCCCGAACCTACGAGCAGTACTTC. The chain uses TRBV5-1 and TRBJ2-7; maybe TRBD1 (5 bases). Germline values: CDR1 SGHRS, CDR2 YFSETQ. The V gene lost 2 bases and the J gene lost 2 bases, with 17 bases spanning the gap. The CDR3 runs to 16 residues.

The rearrangement uses TRBV7-9 and TRBJ2-1; D is undetermined. The CDR3 has 11 residues. CDR1 and CDR2 from the germline V gene are SEHNR and FQNEAQ (reference sequence). V dropped 1 base and J dropped 12 bases, with 7 bases sitting between them. In nucleotides, the CDR3 is TGTGCCAGCAGCTTAGACATGGGGCAGTTCTTC. It yields the protein CASSLDMGQFF.

The table lists this clonotype with many counts. CDR3 loop: CSARDRTGVTDTQYF. As DNA, the CDR3 is TGCAGTGCTAGAGATAGAACGGGGGTCACGGATACGCAGTATTTT. The gene calls are TRBV20-1 and TRBJ2-3, with a possible D match to TRBD2 (6 bases). Per germline, CDR1 DFQATT and CDR2 SNEGSKA (reference sequence). V was pared by 0 bases and J by 6 bases, with 16 bases between. This CDR3 spans 15 amino acids.

This clonotype occurred a few times. The chain is built from TRBV12-3 or TRBV12-4 and TRBJ1-2; a weak D match, TRBD1 (5 bases). Trimming stripped 4 bases from V and 8 bases from J, with 20 bases between. The CDR3 length is 15 residues. The CDR3 coding sequence is TGTGCCAGCAGTTGGGGCACAGGCTCGTCTAGGGGCTACACCTTC. Amino acid sequence: CASSWGTGSSRGYTF.

The sample holds a few counts of this clonotype. The CDR3: CASSLQFGYEGETQYF. CDR3 DNA: TGCGCCAGCAGCTTGCAGTTCGGGTATGAGGGAGAGACCCAGTACTTC. The chain recombines TRBV5-1 with TRBJ2-5, with D perhaps matching TRBD2 (5 bases). Germline CDR1 SGHRS, CDR2 YFSETQ. V lost 1 base, J lost 4 bases, and 17 bases lay in between. The CDR3 runs 16 residues.

The chain joins TRBV12-3 or TRBV12-4 to TRBJ1-3; no clear D gene. This CDR3 is 15 amino acids long. The V end lost 2 bases, the J end lost 4 bases, and 12 bases lay between the germline ends. The CDR3 here is CASSLSRVGGNTIYF. CDR3 in DNA: TGTGCCAGCAGTTTATCGCGGGTTGGCGGAAACACCATATATTTT.

The chain is built from TRBV28 and TRBJ2-2; the D is unclear. Between the trimmed V and J ends, which lost 3 bases and 4 bases, there was a span of 12 bases. The germline V gene has CDR1 MDHEN and CDR2 SYDVKM. The CDR3 runs 15 residues. In DNA form, the CDR3 reads TGTGCCAGCAGTTTGGACCCCTGGGGCACCGGGGAGCTGTTTTTT. The encoded protein is CASSLDPWGTGELFF.

This clonotype was detected only a few times. The chain recombines TRBV7-3 with TRBJ2-5; the D is unclear. CDR3 length equals 13 residues. V was pared by 5 bases and J by 3 bases, with 10 bases between. The germline CDR1 and CDR2 sequences are SGHTA and FQGTGA. CDR3 nucleotide sequence: TGTGCCAGCAGCACTACATTAGAAGAGACCCAGTACTTC. The encoded protein is CASSTTLEETQYF.

The chain uses TRBV6-1 and TRBJ2-3; 11 nucleotides line up with TRBD2. CDR3 length equals 15 residues. Germline lookup yields CDR1 MNHNS and CDR2 SASEGT. Trimming at V came to 4 bases and at J to 6 bases, leaving 6 bases not matched to a gene. CDR3 amino acids: CASSALAGGRDTQYF. CDR3 DNA sequence: TGTGCCAGCAGTGCTTTAGCGGGGGGGCGGGATACGCAGTATTTT.

The V and J genes are TRBV6-5 and TRBJ2-3; TRBD1 agrees at 9 bases. V dropped 0 bases and J dropped 7; count of bases not matched to a gene: 14. The CDR3 has 18 residues. Germline CDR1 reads MNHEY; CDR2 reads SVGAGI. The CDR3 loop is CASSYSATGGSPANTQYF. In DNA form, the CDR3 reads TGTGCCAGCAGTTACTCGGCGACAGGGGGGTCCCCGGCTAATACGCAGTATTTT.

The chain recombines TRBV11-2 with TRBJ1-6, with unresolved D. This CDR3 is built from 15 residues. Trimming cost V 5 bases and J 0 bases, with 8 bases left between them. Looked up from germline, CDR1 is SGHAT and CDR2 is FQNNGV. The CDR3 bases are TGTGCCAGCAGCCGAGGATACTCCTATAATTCACCCCTCCACTTT. Its protein is CASSRGYSYNSPLHF. The variable domain in full, completed from reference TRBV11-2 and TRBJ1-6, reads EAGVAQSPRYKIIEKRQSVAFWCNPISGHATLYWYQQILGQGPKLLIQFQNNGVVDDSQLPKDRFSAERLKGVDSTLKIQPAKLEDSAVYLCASSRGYSYNSPLHFGNGTRLTVT.

The chain recombines TRBV3-1 with TRBJ2-1; TRBD2 agrees at 10 bases. This CDR3 has 15 amino acids. J was trimmed by 4 bases and V by 3 bases; bases with no gene match: 3. The germline gives CDR1 LGHDT, CDR2 YNNKEL (reference sequence). This chain's CDR3 is CASSQVAGGYNEQFF. The CDR3 coding sequence is TGTGCCAGCAGCCAGGTAGCGGGGGGTTACAATGAGCAGTTCTTC.